This T cell receptor (beta chain) was sequenced during a study of T cell changes during pregnancy in multiple sclerosis. This CDR3 is 13 amino acids long. V was cut by 4 bases and J by 2 bases, with 9 bases left in between. CDR1 WSHSY and CDR2 SAAADI come from the germline V gene. Here immunoSEQ multiplex PCR was the method, and the copy in TCRdb shows in-frame clones only, minus some. The repertoire includes 35,000 or so clones, about 90% of them detected once, and about 0.46% sits in the top ten. The chain employs TRBV10-2 and TRBJ2-7; D is undetermined. The TCR sequence derives from a female donor with multiple sclerosis, enrolled in a pregnancy study. Here the sequenced sample was CD4+ T cells from peripheral blood mononuclear cells, taken after pregnancy. The CDR3 DNA follows: TGCGCCAGCAGTGGGGTCAGCGCCTACGAGCAGTACTTC. It specifies CASSGVSAYEQYF.